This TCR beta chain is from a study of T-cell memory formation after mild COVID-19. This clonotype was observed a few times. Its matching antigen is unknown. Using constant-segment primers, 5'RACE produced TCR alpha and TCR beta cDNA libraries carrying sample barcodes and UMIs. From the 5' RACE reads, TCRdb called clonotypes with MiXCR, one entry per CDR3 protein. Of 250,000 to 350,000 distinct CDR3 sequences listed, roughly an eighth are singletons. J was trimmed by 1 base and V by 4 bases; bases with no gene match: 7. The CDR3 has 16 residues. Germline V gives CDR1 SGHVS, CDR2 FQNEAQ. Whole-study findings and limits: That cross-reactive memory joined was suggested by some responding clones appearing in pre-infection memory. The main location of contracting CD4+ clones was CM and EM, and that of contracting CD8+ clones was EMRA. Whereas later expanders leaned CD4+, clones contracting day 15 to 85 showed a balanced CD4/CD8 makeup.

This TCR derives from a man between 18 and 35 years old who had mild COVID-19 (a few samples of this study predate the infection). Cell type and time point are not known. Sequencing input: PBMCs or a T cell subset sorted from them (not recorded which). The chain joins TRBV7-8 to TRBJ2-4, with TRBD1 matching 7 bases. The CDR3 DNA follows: TGTGCCAGCAGCTCACGGGGACAGTTGGCCAAAAACATTCAGTACTTC. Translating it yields CASSSRGQLAKNIQYF.